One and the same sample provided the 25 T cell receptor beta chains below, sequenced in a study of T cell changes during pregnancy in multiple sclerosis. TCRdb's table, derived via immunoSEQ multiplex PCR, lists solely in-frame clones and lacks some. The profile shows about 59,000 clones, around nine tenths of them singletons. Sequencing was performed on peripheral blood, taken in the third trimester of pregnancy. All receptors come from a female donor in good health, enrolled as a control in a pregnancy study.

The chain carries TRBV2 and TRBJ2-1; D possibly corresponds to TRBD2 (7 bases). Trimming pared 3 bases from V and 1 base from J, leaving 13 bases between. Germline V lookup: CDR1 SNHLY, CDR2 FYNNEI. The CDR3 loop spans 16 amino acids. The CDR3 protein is CASSDVGGGSYNEQFF. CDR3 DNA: TGTGCCAGCAGTGATGTAGGGGGGGGGTCCTACAATGAGCAGTTCTTC. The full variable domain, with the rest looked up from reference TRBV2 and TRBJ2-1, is EPEVTQTPSHQVTQMGQEVILRCVPISNHLYFYWYRQILGQKVEFLVSFYNNEISEKSEIFDDQFSVERPDGSNFTLKIRSTKLEDSAMYFCASSDVGGGSYNEQFFGPGTRLTVL.

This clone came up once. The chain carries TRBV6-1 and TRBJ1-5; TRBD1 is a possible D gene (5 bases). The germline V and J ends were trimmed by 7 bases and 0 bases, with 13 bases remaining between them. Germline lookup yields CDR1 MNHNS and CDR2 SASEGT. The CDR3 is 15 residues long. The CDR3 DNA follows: TGTGCCAGCACCGAGTCAGGGTTTAGCAATCAGCCCCAGCATTTT. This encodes CASTESGFSNQPQHF.

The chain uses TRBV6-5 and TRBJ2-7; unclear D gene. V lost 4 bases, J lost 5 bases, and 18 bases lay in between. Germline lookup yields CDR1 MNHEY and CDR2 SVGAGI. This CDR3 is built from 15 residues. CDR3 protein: CASSLRFPTPDEQYF. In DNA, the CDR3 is TGTGCCAGCAGTTTGAGATTCCCTACGCCGGACGAGCAGTACTTC.

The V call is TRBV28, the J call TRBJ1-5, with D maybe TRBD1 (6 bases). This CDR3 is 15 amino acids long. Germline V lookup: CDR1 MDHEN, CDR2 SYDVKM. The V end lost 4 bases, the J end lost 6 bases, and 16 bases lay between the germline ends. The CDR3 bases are TGTGCCAGCAGTTCGTCCAGGGGTGTCGGTCAGCCCCAGCATTTT. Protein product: CASSSSRGVGQPQHF.

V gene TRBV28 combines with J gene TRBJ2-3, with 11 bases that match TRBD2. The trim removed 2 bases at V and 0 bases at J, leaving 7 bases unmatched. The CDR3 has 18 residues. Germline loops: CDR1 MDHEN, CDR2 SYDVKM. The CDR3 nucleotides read TGTGCCAGCAGTTTAGCTGGGACTAGCGGCGTTAGCACAGATACGCAGTATTTT. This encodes CASSLAGTSGVSTDTQYF.

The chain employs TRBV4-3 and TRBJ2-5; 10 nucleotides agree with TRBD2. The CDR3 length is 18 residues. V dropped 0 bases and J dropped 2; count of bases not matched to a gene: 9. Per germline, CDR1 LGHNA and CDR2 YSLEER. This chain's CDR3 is CASSQEWYKRGGQETQYF. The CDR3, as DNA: TGCGCCAGCAGCCAAGAGTGGTATAAGCGGGGGGGTCAAGAGACCCAGTACTTC.

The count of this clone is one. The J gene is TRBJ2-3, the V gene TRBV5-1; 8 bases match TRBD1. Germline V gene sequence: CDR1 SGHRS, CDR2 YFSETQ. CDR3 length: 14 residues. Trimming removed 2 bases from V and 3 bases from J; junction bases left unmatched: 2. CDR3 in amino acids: CASSLRQGTDTQYF. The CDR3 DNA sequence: TGCGCCAGCAGCTTACGACAGGGGACAGATACGCAGTATTTT.

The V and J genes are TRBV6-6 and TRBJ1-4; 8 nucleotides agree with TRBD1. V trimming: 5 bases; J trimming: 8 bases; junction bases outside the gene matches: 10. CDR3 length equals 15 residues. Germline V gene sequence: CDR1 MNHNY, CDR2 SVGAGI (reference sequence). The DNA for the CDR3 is TGTGCCAGCAGTCCTGCCGGGACAGGCGTAGAAAAACTGTTTTTT. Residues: CASSPAGTGVEKLFF.

The CDR3 DNA reads TGCGCCAGCAGCCATGAGCGGGAGTATTACTACGAGCAGTACTTC. It is translated as CASSHEREYYYEQYF. V and J are TRBV4-3 and TRBJ2-7; 8 bases align to TRBD2. The CDR3 sequence is 15 residues long. After removal of 3 bases from V and 3 bases from J, the junction contained 7 bases not matched to a gene. The germline gives CDR1 LGHNA, CDR2 YSLEER.

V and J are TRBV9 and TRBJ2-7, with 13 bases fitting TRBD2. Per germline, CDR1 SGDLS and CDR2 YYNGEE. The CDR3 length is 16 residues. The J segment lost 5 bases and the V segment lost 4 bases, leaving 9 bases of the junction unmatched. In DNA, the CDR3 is TGTGCCAGCAGCCCCAGACTAGCGGGAGGTGTCCACGAGCAGTACTTC. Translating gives CASSPRLAGGVHEQYF.

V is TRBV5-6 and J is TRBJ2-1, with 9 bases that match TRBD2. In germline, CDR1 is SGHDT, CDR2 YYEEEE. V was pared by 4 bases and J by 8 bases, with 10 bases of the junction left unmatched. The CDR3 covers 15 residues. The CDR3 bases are TGTGCCAGCAGCCCTATGACTAGCGGACTGTATGAGCAGTTCTTC. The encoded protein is CASSPMTSGLYEQFF.

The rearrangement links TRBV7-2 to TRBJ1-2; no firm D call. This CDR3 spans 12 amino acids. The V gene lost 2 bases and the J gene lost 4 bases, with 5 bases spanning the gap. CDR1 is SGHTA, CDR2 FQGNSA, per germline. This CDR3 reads CASSLNGYGYTF. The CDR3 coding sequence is TGTGCCAGCAGCTTAAACGGCTATGGCTACACCTTC.

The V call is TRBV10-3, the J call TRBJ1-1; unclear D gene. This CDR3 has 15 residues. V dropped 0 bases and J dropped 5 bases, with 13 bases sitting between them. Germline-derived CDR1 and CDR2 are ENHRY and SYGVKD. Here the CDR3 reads CAISESRKSWTEAFF. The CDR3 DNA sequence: TGTGCCATCAGTGAGTCGAGAAAGTCGTGGACTGAAGCTTTCTTT.

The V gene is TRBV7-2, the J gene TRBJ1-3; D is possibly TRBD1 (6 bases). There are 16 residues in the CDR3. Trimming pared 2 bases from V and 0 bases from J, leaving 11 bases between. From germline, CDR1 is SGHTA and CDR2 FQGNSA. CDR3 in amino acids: CASSLWGPRSGNTIYF. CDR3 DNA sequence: TGTGCCAGCAGCTTATGGGGGCCACGCTCTGGAAACACCATATATTTT.

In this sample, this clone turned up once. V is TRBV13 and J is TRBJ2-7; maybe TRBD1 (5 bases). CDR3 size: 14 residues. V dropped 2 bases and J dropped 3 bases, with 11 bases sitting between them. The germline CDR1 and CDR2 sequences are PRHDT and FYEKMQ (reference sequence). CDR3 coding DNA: TGTGCCAGCAGCTTATCGGGCAGGGACTACGAGCAGTACTTC. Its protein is CASSLSGRDYEQYF.

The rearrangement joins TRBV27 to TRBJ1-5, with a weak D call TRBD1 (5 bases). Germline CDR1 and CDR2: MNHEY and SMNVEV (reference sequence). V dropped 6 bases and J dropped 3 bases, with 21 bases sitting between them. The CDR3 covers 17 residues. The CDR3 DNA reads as TGTGCCAGCAGACTCCGATCCCAGGGCGTAGTCAATCAGCCCCAGCATTTT. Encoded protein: CASRLRSQGVVNQPQHF.

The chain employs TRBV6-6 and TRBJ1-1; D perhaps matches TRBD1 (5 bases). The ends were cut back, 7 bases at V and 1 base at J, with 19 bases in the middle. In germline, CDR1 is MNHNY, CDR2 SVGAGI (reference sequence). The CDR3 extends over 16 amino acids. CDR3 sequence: CASNIPRGRENTEAFF. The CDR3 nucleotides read TGTGCCAGCAATATCCCGCGGGGGAGGGAGAACACTGAAGCTTTCTTT.

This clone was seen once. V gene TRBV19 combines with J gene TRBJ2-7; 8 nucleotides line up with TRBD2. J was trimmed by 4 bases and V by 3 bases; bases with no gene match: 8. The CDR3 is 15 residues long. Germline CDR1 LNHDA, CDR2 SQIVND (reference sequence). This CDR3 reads CASSMLAGGAYEQYF. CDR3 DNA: TGTGCCAGTAGTATGCTTGCGGGGGGCGCGTACGAGCAGTACTTC.

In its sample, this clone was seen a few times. The CDR3: CATKGLSLNTEAFF. The CDR3 DNA sequence: TGTGCCACCAAGGGACTCAGTCTGAACACTGAAGCTTTCTTT. The rearrangement uses TRBV10-3 and TRBJ1-1; a weak D match, TRBD1 (5 bases). V dropped 10 bases and J dropped 0 bases, with 15 bases sitting between them. Per germline, CDR1 ENHRY and CDR2 SYGVKD. The length of the CDR3 is 14 residues.

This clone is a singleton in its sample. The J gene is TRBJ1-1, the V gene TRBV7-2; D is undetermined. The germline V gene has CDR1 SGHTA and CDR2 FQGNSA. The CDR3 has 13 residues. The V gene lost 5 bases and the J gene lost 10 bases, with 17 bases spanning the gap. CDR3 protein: CASSQTPALGAFF. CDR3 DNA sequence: TGTGCCAGCAGCCAAACTCCCGCGCTTGGAGCTTTCTTT.

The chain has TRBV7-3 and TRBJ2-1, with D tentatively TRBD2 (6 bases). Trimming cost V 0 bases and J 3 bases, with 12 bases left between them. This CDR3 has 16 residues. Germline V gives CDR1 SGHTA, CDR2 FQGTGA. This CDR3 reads CASSLTAGTLYNEQFF. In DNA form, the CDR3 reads TGTGCCAGCAGCTTAACGGCGGGAACCCTCTACAATGAGCAGTTCTTC.

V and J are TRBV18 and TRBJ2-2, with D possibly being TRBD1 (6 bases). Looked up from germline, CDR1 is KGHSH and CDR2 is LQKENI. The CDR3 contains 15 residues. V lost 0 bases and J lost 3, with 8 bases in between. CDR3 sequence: CASSPPGAYTGELFF. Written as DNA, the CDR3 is TGTGCCAGCTCACCACCGGGGGCCTACACCGGGGAGCTGTTTTTT. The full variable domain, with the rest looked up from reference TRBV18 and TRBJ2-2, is NAGVMQNPRHLVRRRGQEARLRCSPMKGHSHVYWYRQLPEEGLKFMVYLQKENIIDESGMPKERFSAEFPKEGPSILRIQQVVRGDSAAYFCASSPPGAYTGELFFGEGSRLTVL.

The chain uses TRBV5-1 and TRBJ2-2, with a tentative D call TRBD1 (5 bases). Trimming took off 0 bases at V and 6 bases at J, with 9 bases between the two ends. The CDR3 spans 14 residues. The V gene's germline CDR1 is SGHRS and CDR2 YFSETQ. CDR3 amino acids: CASSLVQVPGELFF. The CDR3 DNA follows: TGCGCCAGCAGCTTGGTACAGGTGCCCGGGGAGCTGTTTTTT. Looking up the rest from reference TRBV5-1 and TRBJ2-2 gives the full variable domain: KAGVTQTPRYLIKTRGQQVTLSCSPISGHRSVSWYQQTPGQGLQFLFEYFSETQRNKGNFPGRFSGRQFSNSRSEMNVSTLELGDSALYLCASSLVQVPGELFFGEGSRLTVL.

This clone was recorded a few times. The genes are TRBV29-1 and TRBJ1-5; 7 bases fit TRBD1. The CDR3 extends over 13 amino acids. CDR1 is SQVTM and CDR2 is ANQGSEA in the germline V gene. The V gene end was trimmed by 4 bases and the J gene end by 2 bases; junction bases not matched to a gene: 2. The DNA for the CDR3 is TGCAGCGTTGCTGACAGGGGCAATCAGCCCCAGCATTTT. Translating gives CSVADRGNQPQHF.

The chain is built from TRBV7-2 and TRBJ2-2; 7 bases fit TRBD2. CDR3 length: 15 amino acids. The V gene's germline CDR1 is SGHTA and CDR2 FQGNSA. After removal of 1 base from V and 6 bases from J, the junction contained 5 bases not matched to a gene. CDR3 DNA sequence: TGTGCCAGCAGCTTAGGGGGGAGGGCCTCCGGGGAGCTGTTTTTT. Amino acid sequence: CASSLGGRASGELFF.